This T cell receptor (beta chain) was captured in a study of blood T cell repertoires in COVID-19. Study information: Whether acute or convalescent, the COVID-19 samples came from the United States, Italy and Spain. PBMCs, B-cell-depleted T cells, or T cells were the source of the cDNA or gDNA that made up the material.

The CDR3 totals 14 residues. Germline-derived CDR1 and CDR2 are SGDLS and YYNGEE. V was shortened by 0 bases and J by 8 bases, with 12 bases between the two germline ends. Only in-frame clones appear in the TCRdb table, and some are missing; sequencing was by immunoSEQ multiplex PCR. The sample includes a few hundred thousand clones, roughly nine tenths of them seen just once. Patients at the Seattle site were enrolled during active infection and followed longitudinally. The rearrangement joins TRBV9 to TRBJ2-1; a weak D match, TRBD2 (5 bases). The source is a woman aged 25 to 39 with COVID-19, enrolled during active disease. Sequenced: peripheral blood. DNA for the CDR3: TGTGCCAGCAGCGTAGGGGCCAGCGGCGATGAGCAGTTCTTC. Its protein is CASSVGASGDEQFF.